This T cell receptor beta chain was recorded in a study of control samples from healthy donors and cancer patients. This table comes from immunoSEQ multiplex PCR, and its TCRdb copy is limited to in-frame clones, with some not included. The sample consists of 150,000 or so clones, roughly 90% of them appearing once. The CDR3 covers 16 residues. V dropped 4 bases and J dropped 0; count of bases not matched to a gene: 7. Per the germline V gene, CDR1 is SGDLS and CDR2 is YYNGEE. The clonotype was recovered from a man younger than 30 in good health. The sequenced sample was blood. This chain links TRBV9 with TRBJ1-3; TRBD1 agrees at 7 bases. In DNA, the CDR3 is TGTGCCAGCAGCAGACAGGGCCTGGGCTCTGGAAACACCATATATTTT. Its translation is CASSRQGLGSGNTIYF.